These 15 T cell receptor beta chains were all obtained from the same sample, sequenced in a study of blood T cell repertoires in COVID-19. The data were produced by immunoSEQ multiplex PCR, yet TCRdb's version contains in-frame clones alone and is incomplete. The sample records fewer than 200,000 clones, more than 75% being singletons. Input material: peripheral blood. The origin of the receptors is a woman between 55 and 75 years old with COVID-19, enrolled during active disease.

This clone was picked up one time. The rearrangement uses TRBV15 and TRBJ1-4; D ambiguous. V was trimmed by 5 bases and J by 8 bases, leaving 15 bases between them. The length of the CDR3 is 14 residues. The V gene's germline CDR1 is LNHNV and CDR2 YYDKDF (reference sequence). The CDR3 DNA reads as TGTGCCACCAGCCGAAGTAGTATATACGAAAAACTGTTTTTT. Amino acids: CATSRSSIYEKLFF.

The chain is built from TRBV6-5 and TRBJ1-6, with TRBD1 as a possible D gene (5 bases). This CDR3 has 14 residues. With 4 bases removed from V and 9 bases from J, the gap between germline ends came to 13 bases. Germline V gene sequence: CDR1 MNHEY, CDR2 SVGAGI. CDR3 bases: TGTGCCAGCAGTTTCGACAGTAGTGGTTCACCCCTCCACTTT. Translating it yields CASSFDSSGSPLHF.

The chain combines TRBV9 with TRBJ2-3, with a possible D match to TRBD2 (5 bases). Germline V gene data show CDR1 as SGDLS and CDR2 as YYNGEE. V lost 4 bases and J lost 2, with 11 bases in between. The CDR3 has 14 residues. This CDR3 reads CASSLSGVTDTQYF. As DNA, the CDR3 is TGTGCCAGCAGCCTCTCCGGGGTCACAGATACGCAGTATTTT.

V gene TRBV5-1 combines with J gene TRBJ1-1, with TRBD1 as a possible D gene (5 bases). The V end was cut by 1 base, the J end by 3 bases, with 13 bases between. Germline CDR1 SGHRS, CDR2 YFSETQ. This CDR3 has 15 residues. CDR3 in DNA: TGCGCCAGCAGCTTGTGGGGGGGAGTCGACACTGAAGCTTTCTTT. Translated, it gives CASSLWGGVDTEAFF.

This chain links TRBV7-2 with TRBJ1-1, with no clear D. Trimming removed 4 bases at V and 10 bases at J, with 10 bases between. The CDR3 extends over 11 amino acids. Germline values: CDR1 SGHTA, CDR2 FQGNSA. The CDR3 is CASSYEIGAFF. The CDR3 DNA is TGTGCCAGCAGCTACGAGATTGGAGCTTTCTTT.

The CDR3 coding sequence is TGCGCCAGCAGCTTGGGGAGGACAGGGAGGACAGATACGCAGTATTTT. Residues: CASSLGRTGRTDTQYF. The chain joins TRBV5-1 to TRBJ2-3; TRBD1 agrees at 8 bases. Losses at the gene ends were 0 bases for V and 3 bases for J; bases not matched to a gene: 6. Looked up from germline, CDR1 is SGHRS and CDR2 is YFSETQ. This CDR3 is built from 16 residues.

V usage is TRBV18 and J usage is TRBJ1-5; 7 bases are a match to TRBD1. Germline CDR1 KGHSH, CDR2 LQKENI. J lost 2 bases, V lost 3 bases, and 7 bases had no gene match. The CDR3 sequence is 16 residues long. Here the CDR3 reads CASSPSGGYGNQPQHF. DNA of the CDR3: TGTGCCAGCTCACCTTCAGGGGGATATGGCAATCAGCCCCAGCATTTT.

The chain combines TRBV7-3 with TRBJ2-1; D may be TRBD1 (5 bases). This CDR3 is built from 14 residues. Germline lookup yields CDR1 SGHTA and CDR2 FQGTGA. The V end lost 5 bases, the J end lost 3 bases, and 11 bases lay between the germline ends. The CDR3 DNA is TGTGCCAGCAGCCCCGCGCAGGGCTACAATGAGCAGTTCTTC. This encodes CASSPAQGYNEQFF.

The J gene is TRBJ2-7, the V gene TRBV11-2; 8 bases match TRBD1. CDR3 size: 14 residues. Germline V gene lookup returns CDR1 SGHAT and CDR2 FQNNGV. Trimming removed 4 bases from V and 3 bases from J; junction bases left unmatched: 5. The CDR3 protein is CASSSGTGNYEQYF. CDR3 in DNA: TGTGCCAGCAGCTCAGGGACAGGAAACTACGAGCAGTACTTC.

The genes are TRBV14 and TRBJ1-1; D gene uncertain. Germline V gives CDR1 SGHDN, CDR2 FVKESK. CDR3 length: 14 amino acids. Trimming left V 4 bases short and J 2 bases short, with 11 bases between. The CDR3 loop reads CASSPFRYNTEAFF. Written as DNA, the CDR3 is TGTGCCAGCAGCCCCTTCAGGTATAACACTGAAGCTTTCTTT.

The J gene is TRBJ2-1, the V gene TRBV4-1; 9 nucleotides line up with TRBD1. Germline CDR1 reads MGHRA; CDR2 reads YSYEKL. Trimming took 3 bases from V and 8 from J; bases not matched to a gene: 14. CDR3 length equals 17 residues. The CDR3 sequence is CASSHQKGITGGDEQFF. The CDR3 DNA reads TGCGCCAGCAGCCACCAAAAGGGTATAACAGGGGGCGATGAGCAGTTCTTC.

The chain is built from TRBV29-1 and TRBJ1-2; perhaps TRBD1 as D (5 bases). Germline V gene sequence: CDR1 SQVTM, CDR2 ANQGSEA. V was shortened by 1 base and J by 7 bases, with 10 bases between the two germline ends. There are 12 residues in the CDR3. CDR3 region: CSVEVGAGGYTF. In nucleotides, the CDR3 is TGCAGCGTTGAAGTAGGGGCCGGTGGCTACACCTTC.

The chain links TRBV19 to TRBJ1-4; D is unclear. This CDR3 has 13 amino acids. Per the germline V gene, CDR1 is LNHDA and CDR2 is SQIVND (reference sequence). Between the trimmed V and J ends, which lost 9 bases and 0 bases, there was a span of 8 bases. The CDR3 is CASSVATNEKLFF. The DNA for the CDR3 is TGTGCCAGCTCTGTAGCAACTAATGAAAAACTGTTTTTT.

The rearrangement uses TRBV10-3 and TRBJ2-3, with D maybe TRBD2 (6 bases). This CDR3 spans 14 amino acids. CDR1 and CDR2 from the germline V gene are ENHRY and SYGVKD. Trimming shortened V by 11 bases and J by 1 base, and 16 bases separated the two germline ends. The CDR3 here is CAFRRGDGTDTQYF. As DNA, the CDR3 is TGTGCCTTCCGGAGGGGCGATGGCACAGATACGCAGTATTTT.

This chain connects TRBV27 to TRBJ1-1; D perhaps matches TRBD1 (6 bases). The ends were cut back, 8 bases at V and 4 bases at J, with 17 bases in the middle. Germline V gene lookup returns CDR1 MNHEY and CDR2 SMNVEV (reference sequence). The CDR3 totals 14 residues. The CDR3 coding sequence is TGTGCCAGCCGGGGGGTGGGGGGCCCCACTGAAGCTTTCTTT. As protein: CASRGVGGPTEAFF.